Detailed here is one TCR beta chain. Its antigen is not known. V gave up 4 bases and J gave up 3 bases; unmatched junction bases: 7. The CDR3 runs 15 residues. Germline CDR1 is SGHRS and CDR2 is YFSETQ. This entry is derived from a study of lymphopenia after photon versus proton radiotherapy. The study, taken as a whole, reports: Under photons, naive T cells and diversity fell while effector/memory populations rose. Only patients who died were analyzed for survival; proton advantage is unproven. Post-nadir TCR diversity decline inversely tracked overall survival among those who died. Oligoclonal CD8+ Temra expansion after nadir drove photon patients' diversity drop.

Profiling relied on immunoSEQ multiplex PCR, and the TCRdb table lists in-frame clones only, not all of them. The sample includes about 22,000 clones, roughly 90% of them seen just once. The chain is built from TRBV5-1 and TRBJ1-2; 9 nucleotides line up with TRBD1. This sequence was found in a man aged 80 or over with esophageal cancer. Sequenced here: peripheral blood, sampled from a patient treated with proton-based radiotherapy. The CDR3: CASSPGTGIDYGYTF. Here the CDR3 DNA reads TGCGCCAGCAGCCCCGGGACAGGGATCGACTATGGCTACACCTTC. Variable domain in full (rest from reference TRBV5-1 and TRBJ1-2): KAGVTQTPRYLIKTRGQQVTLSCSPISGHRSVSWYQQTPGQGLQFLFEYFSETQRNKGNFPGRFSGRQFSNSRSEMNVSTLELGDSALYLCASSPGTGIDYGYTFGSGTRLTVV.